The clone carrying this TCR beta chain has a handful of counts. The antigen is unknown. These data are taken from a study of T-cell memory formation after mild COVID-19. Whole-study findings and limits: Researchers found some responding clones in pre-infection memory, a sign that cross-reactive memory joined.

TCRdb independently ran MiXCR on the 5' RACE reads; one entry per CDR3 protein. The data show a few hundred thousand distinct CDR3 sequences, 20% to 25% seen once. CDR3 size: 14 residues. CDR1 and CDR2 from the germline V gene are LGHNA and YSLEER. Trimming shortened V by 3 bases and J by 7 bases, and 15 bases separated the two germline ends. This rearrangement joins TRBV4-3 to TRBJ1-1, with D hard to call. The sample consisted of PBMCs or a T cell subset sorted from them (not recorded which). This receptor was obtained from a young man who had mild COVID-19 (a few samples of this study predate the infection). Cell type and time point are not known. The CDR3 nucleotides are TGCGCCAGCAGCCAGTTCGCGGGATCGGGTGAAGCTTTCTTT. Its protein is CASSQFAGSGEAFF.